This is a list of T cell receptor beta chains from one sample in a study of T cell repertoires in cytomegalovirus infection. TCRdb ran MiXCR on the reads and lists one entry per CDR3 protein. The sample has about 680,000 distinct CDR3 sequences; approximately 25% are singletons. Input material: CD8+ T cells from PBMCs. Source of these receptors: a human donor in good health (CMV status not recorded). Some clones in this sample may be carry-over from other donors' samples. Both conserved end residues are trimmed from each CDR3.

v_call: TRBV2; j_call: TRBJ2-5; cdr3_aa: ATSHRDSQETQY
v_call: TRBV18; j_call: TRBJ2-6; cdr3_aa: ASSLGPAYSGANVLT
v_call: TRBV6-1; j_call: TRBJ2-5; cdr3_aa: ASSGVWETQY
v_call: TRBV11-3; j_call: TRBJ2-1; cdr3_aa: ASSPTFPFHEQF
v_call: TRBV29-1; j_call: TRBJ2-7; cdr3_aa: SVEVALTPYEQY
v_call: TRBV7-2; j_call: TRBJ2-4; cdr3_aa: ASSEARSGVLRNIQY
v_call: TRBV20-1; j_call: TRBJ1-5; cdr3_aa: SALPPGLQPQH
v_call: TRBV7-4; j_call: TRBJ2-6; cdr3_aa: ASSLAFDWGLGANVLT
v_call: TRBV7-6; j_call: TRBJ1-5; cdr3_aa: ASSPIADGLNQH
v_call: TRBV14; j_call: TRBJ2-1; cdr3_aa: ASSQKTEYNEQF
v_call: TRBV6-1; j_call: TRBJ1-4; cdr3_aa: ASREGGKLF
v_call: TRBV7-6; j_call: TRBJ2-1; cdr3_aa: ASSPPLGPSRNEQF
v_call: TRBV12-3/TRBV12-4; j_call: TRBJ1-6; cdr3_aa: ASSLAEPPLH
v_call: TRBV6-2/TRBV6-3; j_call: TRBJ2-5; cdr3_aa: ASSYSVSETQY